These 10 T cell receptor beta chains came from one sample sequenced in a study of CD8+ T cells in alopecia areata. The treatment here: oral pan-JAK inhibitor, 5-10 mg twice daily. Extracted RNA was reverse transcribed, and the resulting cDNA served as sequencing template. TCRdb's copy holds only in-frame clones and misses some; the assay was immunoSEQ multiplex PCR. The data show approximately 140,000 clones, around 83% seen once. The specimen was CD8+ T cells sorted from blood, collected at week 4, from a patient treated with tofacitinib. These receptors were collected from a human donor with alopecia areata.

This clone has more than one count but fewer than ten. V usage is TRBV19 and J usage is TRBJ1-2; possible D gene TRBD1, 6 bases. Germline assignment: CDR1 LNHDA and CDR2 SQIVND (reference sequence). Between the trimmed V and J ends, which lost 0 bases and 3 bases, there was a span of 17 bases. The CDR3 spans 17 residues. The CDR3 coding sequence is TGTGCCAGTAGTATAGATTCTCTTCGGGACACCTACTATGGCTACACCTTC. This translates into CASSIDSLRDTYYGYTF. Complete variable domain (other parts from reference TRBV19 and TRBJ1-2): DGGITQSPKYLFRKEGQNVTLSCEQNLNHDAMYWYRQDPGQGLRLIYYSQIVNDFQKGDIAEGYSVSREKKESFPLTVTSAQKNPTAFYLCASSIDSLRDTYYGYTFGSGTRLTVV.

The chain employs TRBV29-1 and TRBJ2-1; 7 bases align to TRBD1. J gave up 1 base and V 6 bases, and 3 bases lay outside the gene matches. The CDR3 length is 13 residues. CDR1 and CDR2 from the germline V gene are SQVTM and ANQGSEA. Written as DNA, the CDR3 is TGCAGCGTCGCGACAGGGTCCTACAATGAGCAGTTCTTC. It is translated as CSVATGSYNEQFF.

The rearrangement joins TRBV5-1 to TRBJ2-3; D may be TRBD2 (5 bases). Germline V gene data show CDR1 as SGHRS and CDR2 as YFSETQ. Trimming stripped 4 bases from V and 1 base from J, with 16 bases between. CDR3 size: 16 residues. The CDR3 DNA reads as TGCGCCAGCAGCCCGCTCGCAGGAGGAGGCACAGATACGCAGTATTTT. It encodes CASSPLAGGGTDTQYF.

V is TRBV4-1 and J is TRBJ2-7, with TRBD1 identical over 9 bases. The germline CDR1 and CDR2 sequences are MGHRA and YSYEKL. The length of the CDR3 is 17 residues. V was pared by 4 bases and J by 1 base, with 11 bases of the junction left unmatched. The CDR3 DNA follows: TGCGCCAGCAGCCTCGGAATCGACGACAGGGGGTCCTACGAGCAGTACTTC. Translation gives CASSLGIDDRGSYEQYF.

V is TRBV5-1 and J is TRBJ2-2; no firm D call. CDR1 is SGHRS, CDR2 YFSETQ, per germline. The CDR3 runs 14 residues. V dropped 0 bases and J dropped 5 bases, with 8 bases sitting between them. The CDR3 DNA follows: TGCGCCAGCAGCTTGGTGGAAGGGACCGGGGAGCTGTTTTTT. The encoded protein is CASSLVEGTGELFF.

This chain connects TRBV30 to TRBJ2-1; no clear D. Germline loops: CDR1 GTSNPN, CDR2 SVGIG (reference sequence). The CDR3 sequence is 15 residues long. Trimming left V 0 bases short and J 0 bases short, with 9 bases between. In nucleotides, the CDR3 is TGTGCCTGGAGTGTGAAGGGAAACTCCTACAATGAGCAGTTCTTC. This encodes CAWSVKGNSYNEQFF.

This clone was recorded only once. The V and J genes are TRBV5-6 and TRBJ1-2; D gene ambiguous. The V and J ends lost 0 bases and 5 bases respectively, with 14 bases between them. Germline V CDR1 and CDR2: SGHDT, YYEEEE. The CDR3 loop spans 15 amino acids. The CDR3 nucleotides read TGTGCCAGCAGCTTGGCCGAAGAGGGAAGGTATGGCTACACCTTC. Protein sequence: CASSLAEEGRYGYTF.

V usage is TRBV29-1 and J usage is TRBJ1-2; 9 positions match TRBD1. Germline V gene data show CDR1 as SQVTM and CDR2 as ANQGSEA. Trimming at V came to 4 bases and at J to 2 bases, leaving 2 bases not matched to a gene. There are 13 residues in the CDR3. CDR3 coding DNA: TGCAGCGTTGGGACAGGGGTCAACTATGGCTACACCTTC. The encoded protein is CSVGTGVNYGYTF.

This chain uses TRBV5-4 with TRBJ2-2, with D uncertain. V shed 1 base and J shed 7 bases, with 8 bases lying between them. There are 13 residues in the CDR3. Germline CDR1 is SGHNT and CDR2 is YYREEE (reference sequence). The CDR3 DNA reads TGTGCCAGCAGCTTGCCCCCTCTCGGGGAGCTGTTTTTT. This gives the protein CASSLPPLGELFF.

A few counts support this clone. The J gene is TRBJ2-1, the V gene TRBV2; 13 nucleotides match TRBD2. The V and J ends lost 6 bases and 8 bases, in that order; junction bases with no gene match: 10. This CDR3 spans 16 amino acids. CDR1 and CDR2 from the germline V gene are SNHLY and FYNNEI. The chain's CDR3 is CASRGPGLAGRDEQFF. In DNA form, the CDR3 reads TGTGCCAGCAGGGGCCCGGGACTAGCGGGACGGGATGAGCAGTTCTTC.